The source of this T cell receptor beta chain is a study of T-cell reconstitution after alpha-beta-depleted transplantation in children. The authors prepared the TCRbeta library with unique molecular identifiers. TCRdb re-derived calls from the PCR reads in MiXCR, one entry per CDR3 protein. The table shows roughly 500,000 distinct CDR3 sequences, with approximately 32% occurring only once. The CDR3 loop spans 15 amino acids. Germline V CDR1 and CDR2: LNHNV, YYDKDF (reference sequence). V lost 2 bases, J lost 0 bases, and 2 bases stayed unmatched. The V gene is TRBV15, the J gene TRBJ2-3; 7 bases agree with TRBD2. The clonotype originates from a human donor who donated a stem cell graft to a child with aplastic anemia. Sequences were derived from PBMCs from the stem cell graft donor, sampled from the stem cell graft. CDR3 amino acids: CATSRQGGSTDTQYF. DNA of the CDR3: TGTGCCACCAGCAGACAGGGAGGGAGCACAGATACGCAGTATTTT.